The 5 T cell receptor beta chains listed next were all sequenced from one sample in a study of T cell repertoires in cytomegalovirus infection. The antigens these receptors bind are not known. TCRdb fed the reads into MiXCR, producing one record per CDR3 protein. The sample yields approximately 500,000 distinct CDR3 sequences, around a third seen once. The input for sequencing was cultured PBMCs, taken from culture after CMV antigen stimulation. The origin of the receptors is a human donor in good health (CMV status not recorded). Some clones in this sample may be carry-over from other donors' samples.

The chain is built from TRBV18 and TRBJ2-7, with TRBD2 matching 14 bases. This CDR3 region has 15 residues. V was clipped by 3 bases and J by 6 bases; unmatched bases: 4. The V gene's germline CDR1 is KGHSH and CDR2 LQKENI. This chain's CDR3 is CASSPGTSGRSEQYV. The CDR3 nucleotides read TGTGCCAGCTCACCTGGGACTAGCGGGAGATCCGAGCAGTACGTC.

This clonotype was detected only a few times. The V gene is TRBV7-8, the J gene TRBJ2-2; TRBD2 agrees at 8 bases. The J segment lost 4 bases and the V segment lost 8 bases, leaving 12 bases of the junction unmatched. The CDR3 runs 16 residues. The germline V gene has CDR1 SGHVS and CDR2 FQNEAQ. CDR3 in DNA: TGTGCCAGCCTGGGCAGCGGGAGATCGCGCACCGGGGAGCTGTTTTTT. Amino acids: CASLGSGRSRTGELFF.

This clonotype has ten or more counts. This rearrangement joins TRBV7-2 to TRBJ1-5; tentatively, D is TRBD1 (6 bases). The CDR3 consists of 13 residues. Per the germline V gene, CDR1 is SGHTA and CDR2 is FQGNSA. V lost 7 bases to trimming and J lost 5 bases, with 12 bases between them. The CDR3 reads CASNSRGDQPQHF. In nucleotides, the CDR3 is TGTGCCAGCAACTCGAGGGGGGATCAGCCCCAGCATTTT.

The chain couples TRBV19 to TRBJ2-1; TRBD2 matches at 8 bases. This CDR3 has 17 amino acids. The germline V gene has CDR1 LNHDA and CDR2 SQIVND (reference sequence). V gave up 3 bases and J gave up 1 base; unmatched junction bases: 8. CDR3 nucleotides: TGTGCCAGTAGTATCTTGCTAGCGGGTGTTTCCTACAATGAGCAGTTCTTC. Translating it yields CASSILLAGVSYNEQFF.

The chain joins TRBV12-3 or TRBV12-4 to TRBJ2-7; a weak D match, TRBD1 (6 bases). Trimming stripped 3 bases from V and 2 bases from J, with 17 bases between. The CDR3 extends over 16 amino acids. The CDR3 nucleotides are TGTGCCAGCAGTTTGGCGGACAGACCCACTCCCTACGAGCAGTACTTC. The encoded protein is CASSLADRPTPYEQYF.